Shown below are 28 T cell receptor beta chains from a single sample sequenced in a study of shared clonotypes between healthy human individuals. Here immunoSEQ multiplex PCR was the method, and the copy in TCRdb shows in-frame clones only, minus some. Of about 1.5 million clones detected, 95% to 99% appear once; the ten largest clones hold approximately 0.44%. The sequencing input was naive CD4+ T cells sorted from blood. This sample's subset: CD45RA+ positively selected. The source of these receptors is a man in his thirties or forties in good health.

The chain has TRBV25-1 and TRBJ2-7; D is perhaps TRBD1 (6 bases). Germline-derived CDR1 and CDR2 are MGHDK and SYGVNS. The CDR3 sequence is 13 residues long. The V gene lost 5 bases and the J gene lost 5 bases, with 13 bases spanning the gap. The CDR3 DNA sequence: TGTGCCAGCAGTCCACAGGGTTCCCACGAGCAGTACTTC. Translating it yields CASSPQGSHEQYF.

The rearrangement links TRBV11-2 to TRBJ2-1; 8 bases align to TRBD1. CDR3 size: 16 residues. J lost 1 base, V lost 4 bases, and 6 bases had no gene match. Per the germline V gene, CDR1 is SGHAT and CDR2 is FQNNGV. The CDR3 DNA sequence: TGTGCCAGCAGCTCCCCCGGACAGGGTTCCTACAATGAGCAGTTCTTC. This translates into CASSSPGQGSYNEQFF.

The rearrangement links TRBV25-1 to TRBJ2-7, with TRBD1 matching 7 bases. This CDR3 is 15 amino acids long. The germline CDR1 and CDR2 sequences are MGHDK and SYGVNS. Germline trimming cut 2 bases from V and 0 bases from J; bases unmatched to any gene: 4. The CDR3, as DNA: TGTGCCAGCAGTGAACCGGGACAGCTCTCCTACGAGCAGTACTTC. Its protein is CASSEPGQLSYEQYF.

The chain combines TRBV28 with TRBJ1-2; no reliable D call. Trimming removed 5 bases at V and 4 bases at J, with 20 bases between. The CDR3 contains 16 residues. CDR1 and CDR2 (germline): MDHEN, SYDVKM. The CDR3 here is CASSGPGHQTIYGYTF. Here the CDR3 DNA reads TGTGCCAGCAGTGGACCGGGCCACCAAACCATCTATGGCTACACCTTC.

The table lists this clone with a count of one. The rearrangement joins TRBV29-1 to TRBJ2-1; TRBD2 matches 10 bases. Germline loops: CDR1 SQVTM, CDR2 ANQGSEA. This CDR3 spans 14 amino acids. The V gene end was trimmed by 4 bases and the J gene end by 3 bases; junction bases not matched to a gene: 3. The CDR3 is CSVASGSFYNEQFF. Written as DNA, the CDR3 is TGCAGCGTTGCTAGCGGGAGTTTCTACAATGAGCAGTTCTTC.

This sequence joins TRBV19 and TRBJ1-2, with TRBD1 as a possible D gene (6 bases). Germline loops: CDR1 LNHDA, CDR2 SQIVND (reference sequence). V was trimmed by 4 bases and J by 6 bases, leaving 15 bases between them. CDR3 size: 14 residues. The CDR3 DNA follows: TGTGCCAGTAGTACCTTGACAGGCTCCAATGGCTACACCTTC. Translating gives CASSTLTGSNGYTF.

The chain employs TRBV5-5 and TRBJ1-3; 7 bases line up with TRBD1. Trimming at V came to 5 bases and at J to 4 bases, leaving 9 bases not matched to a gene. This CDR3 has 15 amino acids. The germline CDR1 and CDR2 sequences are SGHKS and YYEKEE (reference sequence). Here the CDR3 reads CASRPMTGYGNTIYF. The CDR3 DNA is TGTGCCAGCAGACCGATGACAGGGTACGGAAACACCATATATTTT.

V gene TRBV28 combines with J gene TRBJ1-4; 11 positions match TRBD1. CDR1 MDHEN and CDR2 SYDVKM come from the germline V gene. The CDR3 totals 15 residues. V shed 3 bases, J shed 6 bases, and the junction held 3 bases outside the gene matches. Written as DNA, the CDR3 is TGTGCCAGCAGTTTTGGGGGACAGGGGGATGAAAAACTGTTTTTT. This codes for CASSFGGQGDEKLFF.

Of note for this clone: Other DNA sequences in the same sample also yield this CDR3. The V call is TRBV29-1, the J call TRBJ1-1; D not resolved. Trimming took off 4 bases at V and 4 bases at J, with 7 bases between the two ends. This CDR3 has 11 residues. The germline gives CDR1 SQVTM, CDR2 ANQGSEA. CDR3 residues: CSVVRGTEAFF. The CDR3 nucleotides are TGCAGCGTTGTCCGGGGCACTGAAGCTTTCTTT.

The CDR3 sequence is CASSQDLRDLEAFF. The CDR3 coding sequence is TGTGCCAGCAGCCAAGACCTTAGGGACCTTGAAGCTTTCTTT. V is TRBV4-2 and J is TRBJ1-1; a weak D match, TRBD1 (5 bases). The germline V gene has CDR1 LGHNA and CDR2 YNFKEQ. CDR3 length: 14 amino acids. Trimming stripped 0 bases from V and 7 bases from J, with 12 bases between.

The chain combines TRBV10-3 with TRBJ1-4; no clear D. V was pared by 0 bases and J by 5 bases, with 7 bases between. Germline V gene data show CDR1 as ENHRY and CDR2 as SYGVKD. The CDR3 is 14 residues long. The CDR3 reads CAISESWGNEKLFF. The DNA of the CDR3 is TGTGCCATCAGTGAGTCTTGGGGAAATGAAAAACTGTTTTTT.

V usage is TRBV6-6 and J usage is TRBJ2-2; D unclear. V shed 0 bases and J shed 0 bases, with 5 bases lying between them. Germline values: CDR1 MNHNY, CDR2 SVGAGI (reference sequence). CDR3 length equals 15 residues. The CDR3 spells CASSYSPANTGELFF. CDR3 DNA sequence: TGTGCCAGCAGTTACTCGCCTGCGAACACCGGGGAGCTGTTTTTT.

The CDR3: CAWSGTDYALSYNEQFF. The CDR3 region has the DNA TGTGCCTGGTCGGGGACTGACTATGCGTTGTCCTACAATGAGCAGTTCTTC. The rearrangement links TRBV30 to TRBJ2-1, with D perhaps TRBD2 (6 bases). The ends were cut back, 5 bases at V and 1 base at J, with 21 bases in the middle. The CDR3 runs 17 residues. Germline V gene data show CDR1 as GTSNPN and CDR2 as SVGIG (reference sequence).

The CDR3 region has the DNA TGTGCCAGCAGCCTGTACAGGGTAGGGTCCTACGAGCAGTACTTC. It specifies CASSLYRVGSYEQYF. This sequence joins TRBV5-6 and TRBJ2-7; possible D gene TRBD1, 6 bases. Germline assignment: CDR1 SGHDT and CDR2 YYEEEE. CDR3 length equals 15 residues. V lost 4 bases and J lost 1, with 15 bases in between. The full variable domain, completed using reference TRBV5-6 and TRBJ2-7, is DAGVTQSPTHLIKTRGQQVTLRCSPKSGHDTVSWYQQALGQGPQFIFQYYEEEERQRGNFPDRFSGHQFPNYSSELNVNALLLGDSALYLCASSLYRVGSYEQYFGPGTRLTVT.

This clone occurred once. This chain links TRBV7-9 with TRBJ2-5; TRBD2 agrees at 11 bases. This CDR3 spans 14 amino acids. Losses at the gene ends were 5 bases for V and 5 bases for J; bases not matched to a gene: 4. The germline V gene encodes CDR1 SEHNR and CDR2 FQNEAQ (reference sequence). The CDR3 nucleotides read TGTGCCAGCAGCCTTTTAGCGGGAGGGGAGACCCAGTACTTC. It yields the protein CASSLLAGGETQYF.

The chain has TRBV19 and TRBJ1-5; TRBD1 might be the D (5 bases). The CDR3 has 15 amino acids. The V end was cut by 6 bases, the J end by 3 bases, with 15 bases between. The germline V gene has CDR1 LNHDA and CDR2 SQIVND (reference sequence). CDR3 bases: TGTGCCAGTAGCGAAAGGGGAAAGCCCAATCAGCCCCAGCATTTT. This gives the protein CASSERGKPNQPQHF. Variable domain in full (rest from reference TRBV19 and TRBJ1-5): DGGITQSPKYLFRKEGQNVTLSCEQNLNHDAMYWYRQDPGQGLRLIYYSQIVNDFQKGDIAEGYSVSREKKESFPLTVTSAQKNPTAFYLCASSERGKPNQPQHFGDGTRLSIL.

This clone showed up just once. The sample contains more than one DNA sequence encoding this CDR3. The chain uses TRBV9 and TRBJ2-2; D is possibly TRBD1 or TRBD2 (5 bases each). There are 14 residues in the CDR3. Germline CDR1 and CDR2: SGDLS and YYNGEE. The ends were cut back, 0 bases at V and 3 bases at J, with 6 bases in the middle. Here the CDR3 DNA reads TGTGCCAGCAGCGTAGGGGGGTACACCGGGGAGCTGTTTTTT. It yields the protein CASSVGGYTGELFF.

V usage is TRBV5-5 and J usage is TRBJ2-3; D not resolved. Germline V lookup: CDR1 SGHKS, CDR2 YYEKEE (reference sequence). This CDR3 spans 10 amino acids. Trimming left V 3 bases short and J 9 bases short, with 5 bases between. This CDR3 is CASSSHTQYF. CDR3 nucleotide sequence: TGTGCCAGCAGCTCCCACACGCAGTATTTT.

This chain joins TRBV2 and TRBJ1-5; no definite D call. CDR1 is SNHLY, CDR2 FYNNEI, per germline. The CDR3 sequence is 11 residues long. Trimming cost V 6 bases and J 3 bases, with 3 bases left between them. CDR3: CASRLNQPQHF. Written as DNA, the CDR3 is TGTGCCAGCAGACTCAATCAGCCCCAGCATTTT.

CDR3 amino acids: CASSTTGTSWYEQYF. The CDR3 coding sequence is TGTGCCAGCAGTACCACCGGGACTAGCTGGTACGAGCAGTACTTC. This chain uses TRBV6-5 with TRBJ2-7; 9 bases match TRBD2. The ends lost 5 bases at V and 4 bases at J; junction bases unmatched: 9. Germline V gene sequence: CDR1 MNHEY, CDR2 SVGAGI. The CDR3 contains 15 residues.

The chain couples TRBV4-1 to TRBJ2-7; D may be TRBD1 (6 bases). CDR3 length equals 15 residues. Deletions cut 1 base from V and 5 bases from J, with 15 bases between. Germline V gives CDR1 MGHRA, CDR2 YSYEKL. The CDR3 is CASSQGAGEINEQYF. The CDR3 DNA sequence: TGCGCCAGCAGCCAAGGAGCAGGGGAAATCAACGAGCAGTACTTC.

On this clone itself: A junction boundary mismatches the germline segment, possibly from a read error. V and J are TRBV7-7 and TRBJ2-3, with 7 bases identical to TRBD1. Germline CDR1 and CDR2: SSHAT and FNYEAQ (reference sequence). The CDR3 length is 15 residues. In DNA form, the CDR3 reads TGTGCTAGCAGCTCCCGGGACAGAGACACAGATACGCAGTATTTT. Residues: CASSSRDRDTDTQYF.

The genes are TRBV7-9 and TRBJ2-2; TRBD2 matches 8 bases. The germline CDR1 and CDR2 sequences are SEHNR and FQNEAQ (reference sequence). With 5 bases clipped from V and 8 bases from J, the junction kept 13 bases outside the gene matches. The CDR3 has 16 residues. The CDR3 loop is CASSNTGTSLLGELFF. Written as DNA, the CDR3 is TGTGCCAGCAGCAACACCGGGACTAGTTTATTGGGGGAGCTGTTTTTT.

The chain carries TRBV7-7 and TRBJ2-3; D is undetermined. Trimming pared 5 bases from V and 6 bases from J, leaving 18 bases between. Germline assignment: CDR1 SSHAT and CDR2 FNYEAQ (reference sequence). The CDR3 is 15 amino acids. This CDR3 is CASSQTGRSEDTQYF. CDR3 nucleotide sequence: TGTGCCAGCAGCCAAACCGGCAGGTCTGAGGATACGCAGTATTTT.

The chain employs TRBV4-3 and TRBJ2-3; weak D call: TRBD1 (6 bases). With 2 bases removed from V and 2 bases from J, the gap between germline ends came to 11 bases. The CDR3 contains 15 residues. Germline V gene sequence: CDR1 LGHNA, CDR2 YSLEER. The CDR3 DNA follows: TGCGCCAGCAGCCAAAGGCACAGGGACACAGATACGCAGTATTTT. Translating it yields CASSQRHRDTDTQYF.

The CDR3 coding sequence is TGCGCCAGCAGCTTGGTCACTAGCGGGAGGGTCGGAGAGACCCAGTACTTC. This codes for CASSLVTSGRVGETQYF. V is TRBV5-1 and J is TRBJ2-5, with TRBD2 matching over 13 bases. This CDR3 region has 17 residues. The germline V gene encodes CDR1 SGHRS and CDR2 YFSETQ. J was trimmed by 4 bases and V by 0 bases; bases with no gene match: 6.

The chain links TRBV28 to TRBJ2-7, with D perhaps assigned TRBD1 or TRBD2 (5 bases each). V was trimmed by 6 bases and J by 10 bases, leaving 19 bases between them. From germline, CDR1 is MDHEN and CDR2 SYDVKM. The CDR3 covers 13 residues. DNA of the CDR3: TGTGCCAGCAGCCCCCGGCCAGGGACCCACCAGTACTTC. This translates into CASSPRPGTHQYF. Complete variable domain (other parts from reference TRBV28 and TRBJ2-7): DVKVTQSSRYLVKRTGEKVFLECVQDMDHENMFWYRQDPGLGLRLIYFSYDVKMKEKGDIPEGYSVSREKKERFSLILESASTNQTSMYLCASSPRPGTHQYFGPGTRLTVT.

The chain couples TRBV27 to TRBJ1-2; D is unclear. V was clipped by 4 bases and J by 10 bases, with 13 bases between them. The germline CDR1 and CDR2 sequences are MNHEY and SMNVEV (reference sequence). CDR3 size: 12 residues. CDR3 DNA sequence: TGTGCCAGCAGTTCCCGTGGGTCCGACTACACCTTC. As protein: CASSSRGSDYTF.